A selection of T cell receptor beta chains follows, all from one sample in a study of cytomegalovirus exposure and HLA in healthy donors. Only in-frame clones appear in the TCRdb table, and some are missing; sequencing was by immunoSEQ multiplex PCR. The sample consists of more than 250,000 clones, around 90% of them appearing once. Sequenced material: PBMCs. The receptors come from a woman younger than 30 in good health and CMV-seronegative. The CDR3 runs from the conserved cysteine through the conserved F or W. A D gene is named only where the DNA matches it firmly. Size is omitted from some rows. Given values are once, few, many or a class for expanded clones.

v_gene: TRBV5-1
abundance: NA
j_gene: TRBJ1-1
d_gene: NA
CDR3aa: CASSTDRTGAEAFF
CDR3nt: TGCGCCAGCAGCACCGACAGGACTGGGGCTGAAGCTTTCTTT

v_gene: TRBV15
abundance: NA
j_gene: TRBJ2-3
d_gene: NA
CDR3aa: CATSRDQGLEYGQYF
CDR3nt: TGTGCCACCAGCAGAGATCAGGGGTTAGAATACGGGCAGTATTTT

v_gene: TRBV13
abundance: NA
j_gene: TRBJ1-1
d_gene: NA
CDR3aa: CASSLFQGWDTEAFF
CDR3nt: TGTGCCAGCAGCTTATTTCAGGGCTGGGACACTGAAGCTTTCTTT

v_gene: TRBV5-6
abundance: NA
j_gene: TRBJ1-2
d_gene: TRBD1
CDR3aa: CASSPPGTRGLHYGYTF
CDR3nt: TGTGCCAGCAGCCCTCCGGGTACCAGGGGGCTTCACTATGGCTACACCTTC

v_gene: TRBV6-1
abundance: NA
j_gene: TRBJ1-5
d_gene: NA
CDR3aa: CASSEPGLSQPQHF
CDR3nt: TGTGCCAGCAGTGAACCAGGGTTGAGTCAGCCCCAGCATTTT

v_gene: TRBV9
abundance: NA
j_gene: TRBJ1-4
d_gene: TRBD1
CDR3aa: CASSAGTGLTNEKLFF
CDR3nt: TGTGCCAGCAGCGCTGGGACAGGGCTGACTAATGAAAAACTGTTTTTT

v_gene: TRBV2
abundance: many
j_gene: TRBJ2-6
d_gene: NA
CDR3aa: CATPNSEAGANVLTF
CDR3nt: TGTGCCACCCCCAACTCGGAGGCTGGGGCCAACGTCCTGACTTTC

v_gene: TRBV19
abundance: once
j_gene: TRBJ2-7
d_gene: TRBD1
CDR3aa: CASSISTGGSYEQYF
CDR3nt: TGTGCCAGTAGTATATCGACAGGGGGCTCCTACGAGCAGTACTTC

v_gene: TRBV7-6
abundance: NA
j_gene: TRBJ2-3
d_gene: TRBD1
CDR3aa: CASSLRGQFSTDTQYF
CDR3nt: TGTGCCAGCAGCTTAAGGGGACAGTTTAGCACAGATACGCAGTATTTT

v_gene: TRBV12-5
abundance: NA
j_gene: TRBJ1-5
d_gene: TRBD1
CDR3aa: CASGLSGTASNQPQHF
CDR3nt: TGTGCTAGTGGTTTGTCCGGGACAGCTAGCAATCAGCCCCAGCATTTT

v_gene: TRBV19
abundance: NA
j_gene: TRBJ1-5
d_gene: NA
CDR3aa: CASSISGGSSQPQHF
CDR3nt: TGTGCCAGTAGTATATCGGGGGGGTCCAGTCAGCCCCAGCATTTT

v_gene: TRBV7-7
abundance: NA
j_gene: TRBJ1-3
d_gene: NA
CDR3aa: CASSQQGHGNTIYF
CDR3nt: TGTGCCAGCAGCCAACAGGGTCACGGAAACACCATATATTTT

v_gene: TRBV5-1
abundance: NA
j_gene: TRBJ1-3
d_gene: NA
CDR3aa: CASSPEWGRTIYF
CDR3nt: TGCGCCAGCAGCCCAGAGTGGGGGCGCACCATATATTTT

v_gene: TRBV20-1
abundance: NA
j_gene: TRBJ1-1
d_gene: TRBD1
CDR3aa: CSAPWTGWTFF
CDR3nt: TGCAGTGCCCCTTGGACAGGGTGGACTTTCTTT

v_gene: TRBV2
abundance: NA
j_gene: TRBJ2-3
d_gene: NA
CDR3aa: CASSPTSTDTQYF
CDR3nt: TGTGCCAGCAGCCCCACTAGCACAGATACGCAGTATTTT

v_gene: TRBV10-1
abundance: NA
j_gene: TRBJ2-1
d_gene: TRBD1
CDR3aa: CASVYRDRSSNEQFF
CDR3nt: TGCGCCAGCGTATACCGGGACAGGAGTTCAAATGAGCAGTTCTTC

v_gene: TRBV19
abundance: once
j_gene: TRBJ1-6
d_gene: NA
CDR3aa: CASGGQYNSPLHF
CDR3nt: TGTGCCTCGGGGGGTCAGTATAATTCCCCCCTCCACTTT

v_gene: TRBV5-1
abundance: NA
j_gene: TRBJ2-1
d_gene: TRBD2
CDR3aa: CASSLGFGGAYNEQFF
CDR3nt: TGCGCCAGCAGCTTGGGTTTCGGGGGGGCCTACAATGAGCAGTTCTTC

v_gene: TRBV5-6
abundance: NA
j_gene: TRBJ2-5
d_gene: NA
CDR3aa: CASSDTFQETQYF
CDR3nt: TGTGCCAGCAGCGATACTTTCCAAGAGACCCAGTACTTC

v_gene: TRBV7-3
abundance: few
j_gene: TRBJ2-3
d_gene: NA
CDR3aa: CASSLEPTFGTQYF
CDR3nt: TGTGCCAGCAGCTTGGAGCCTACCTTCGGGACGCAGTATTTT

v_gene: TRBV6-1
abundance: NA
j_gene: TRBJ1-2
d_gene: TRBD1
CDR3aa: CASSEVSLGRGLGYTF
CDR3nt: TGTGCCAGCAGTGAAGTGAGTTTGGGCAGGGGGCTTGGCTACACCTTC

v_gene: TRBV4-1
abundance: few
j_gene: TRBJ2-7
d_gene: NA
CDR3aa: CASSQVGRGIYEQYF
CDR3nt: TGCGCCAGCAGCCAAGTGGGACGGGGGATCTACGAGCAGTACTTC

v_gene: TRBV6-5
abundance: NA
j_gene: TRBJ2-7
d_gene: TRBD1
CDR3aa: CASSYGWTGGSYEQYF
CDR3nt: TGTGCCAGCAGTTACGGATGGACAGGGGGTTCCTACGAGCAGTACTTC

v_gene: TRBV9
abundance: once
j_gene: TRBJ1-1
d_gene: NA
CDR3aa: CASSRDIELGANTEASF
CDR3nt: TGTGCCAGCAGCCGAGACATTGAGTTGGGGGCGAACACTGAAGCTTCCTTT

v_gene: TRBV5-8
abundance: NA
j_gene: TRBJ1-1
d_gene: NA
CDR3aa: CASSLVLPNTEAFF
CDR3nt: TGTGCCAGCAGCTTAGTACTTCCGAACACTGAAGCTTTCTTT

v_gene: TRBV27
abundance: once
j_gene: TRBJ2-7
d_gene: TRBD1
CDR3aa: CASSLAGGRGITYEQYF
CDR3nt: TGTGCCAGCAGTTTGGCAGGCGGCAGGGGGATAACCTACGAGCAGTACTTC

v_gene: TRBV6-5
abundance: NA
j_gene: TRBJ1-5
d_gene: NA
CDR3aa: CASSYAQGSNQPQHF
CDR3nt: TGTGCCAGCAGTTACGCCCAGGGTAGCAATCAGCCCCAGCATTTT

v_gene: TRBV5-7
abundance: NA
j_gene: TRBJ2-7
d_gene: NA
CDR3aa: CASSLDQRGIPDYEQYF
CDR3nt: TGTGCCAGCAGCTTGGATCAGAGAGGGATTCCGGACTACGAGCAGTACTTC

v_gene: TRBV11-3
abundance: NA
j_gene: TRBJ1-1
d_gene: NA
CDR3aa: CASSLDSNTEAFF
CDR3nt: TGTGCCAGCAGCCTGGACAGTAACACTGAAGCTTTCTTT

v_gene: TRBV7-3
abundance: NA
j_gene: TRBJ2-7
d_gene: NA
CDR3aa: CASSPQYLTGTSNEQYF
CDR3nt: TGTGCCAGCAGCCCCCAATATTTAACCGGGACAAGCAACGAGCAGTACTTC

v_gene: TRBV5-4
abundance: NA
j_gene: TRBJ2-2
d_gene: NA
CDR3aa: CASSWERAAGELFF
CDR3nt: TGTGCCAGCAGCTGGGAGCGGGCTGCCGGGGAGCTGTTTTTT

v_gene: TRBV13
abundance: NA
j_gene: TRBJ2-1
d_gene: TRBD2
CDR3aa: CASSPIGGLGSYNEQFF
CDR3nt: TGTGCCAGCAGCCCAATCGGGGGGTTAGGATCCTACAATGAGCAGTTCTTC

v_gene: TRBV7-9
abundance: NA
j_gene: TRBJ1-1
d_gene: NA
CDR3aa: CASSLHPTEAFF
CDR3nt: TGTGCCAGCAGCTTACATCCCACTGAAGCTTTCTTT

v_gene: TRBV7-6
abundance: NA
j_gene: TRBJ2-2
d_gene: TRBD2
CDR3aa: CASSLGLAGGPMTGELFF
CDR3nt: TGTGCCAGCAGCTTAGGACTAGCGGGGGGGCCAATGACCGGGGAGCTGTTTTTT

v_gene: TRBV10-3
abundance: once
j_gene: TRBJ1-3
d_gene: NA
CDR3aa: CAIRGGSGNTIYF
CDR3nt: TGTGCCATCAGGGGGGGGTCTGGAAACACCATATATTTT

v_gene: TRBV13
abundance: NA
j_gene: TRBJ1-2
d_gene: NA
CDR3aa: CASSAAWGGYTF
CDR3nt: TGTGCCAGCAGCGCCGCCTGGGGCGGCTACACCTTC

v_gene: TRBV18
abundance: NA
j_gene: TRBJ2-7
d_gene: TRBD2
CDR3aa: CASSPGSSSGGEQYF
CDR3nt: TGTGCCAGCTCACCCGGTTCGTCTAGCGGGGGGGAGCAGTACTTC

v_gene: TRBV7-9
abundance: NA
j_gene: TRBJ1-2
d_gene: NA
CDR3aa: CSSSLVLHGFNYGYTF
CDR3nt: TGTTCCAGCAGCTTAGTACTTCACGGTTTTAACTATGGCTACACCTTC

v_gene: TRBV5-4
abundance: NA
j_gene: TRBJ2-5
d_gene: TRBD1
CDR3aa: CASSQGITGTGEETQYF
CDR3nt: TGTGCCAGCAGCCAAGGAATCACCGGGACAGGGGAAGAGACCCAGTACTTC

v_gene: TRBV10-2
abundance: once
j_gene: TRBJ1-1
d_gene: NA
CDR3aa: CASGQYTEAFF
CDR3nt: TGCGCCAGCGGACAGTACACTGAAGCTTTCTTT

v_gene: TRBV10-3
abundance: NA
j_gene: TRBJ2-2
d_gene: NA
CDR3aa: CAISESGTIFRRAGELFF
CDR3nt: TGTGCCATCAGTGAGTCCGGGACAATTTTTCGGAGAGCCGGGGAGCTGTTTTTT

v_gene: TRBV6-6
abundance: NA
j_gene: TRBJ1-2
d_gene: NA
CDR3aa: CASIEVSGGAYGYTF
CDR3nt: TGTGCCAGCATCGAAGTCTCGGGGGGAGCCTATGGCTACACCTTC

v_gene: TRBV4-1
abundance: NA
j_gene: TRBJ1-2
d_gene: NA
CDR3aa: CASSYERQGYTF
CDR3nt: TGCGCCAGCAGTTACGAGAGACAAGGCTACACCTTC

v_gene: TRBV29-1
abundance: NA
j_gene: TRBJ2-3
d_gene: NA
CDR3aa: CSVTSEGADTQYF
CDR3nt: TGCAGCGTCACGTCGGAGGGCGCAGATACGCAGTATTTT

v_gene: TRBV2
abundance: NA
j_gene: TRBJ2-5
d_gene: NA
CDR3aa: CASFEGLEETQYF
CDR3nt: TGTGCCAGCTTTGAGGGCTTAGAAGAGACCCAGTACTTC

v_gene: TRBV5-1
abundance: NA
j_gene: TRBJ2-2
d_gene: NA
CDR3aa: CASSLRMTGDTGELFF
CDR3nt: TGCGCCAGCAGCTTGAGGATGACGGGGGACACCGGGGAGCTGTTTTTT

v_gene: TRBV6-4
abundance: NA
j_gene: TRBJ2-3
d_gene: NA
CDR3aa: CASSDAGSPTDTQYF
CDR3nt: TGTGCCAGCAGTGACGCGGGGAGTCCCACAGATACGCAGTATTTT

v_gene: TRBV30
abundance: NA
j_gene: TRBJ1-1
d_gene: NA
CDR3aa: CASRSGGTEAFF
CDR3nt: TGTGCCTCCCGATCGGGTGGCACTGAAGCTTTCTTT

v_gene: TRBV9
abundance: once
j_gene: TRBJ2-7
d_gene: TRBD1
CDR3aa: CASSPRQGASYEQYF
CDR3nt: TGTGCCAGCAGCCCCCGACAGGGAGCGTCCTACGAGCAGTACTTC

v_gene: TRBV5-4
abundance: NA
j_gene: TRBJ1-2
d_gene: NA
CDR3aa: CASRRRGNYGYTF
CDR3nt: TGTGCCAGCAGGCGCAGGGGTAACTATGGCTACACCTTC

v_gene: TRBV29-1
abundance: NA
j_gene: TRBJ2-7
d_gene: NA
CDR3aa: CSVQGNRDEQYF
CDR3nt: TGCAGCGTCCAGGGGAATCGGGACGAGCAGTACTTC

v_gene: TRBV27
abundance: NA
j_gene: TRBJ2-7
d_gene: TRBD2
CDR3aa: CASSLGGGVSYEQYF
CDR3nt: TGTGCCAGCAGTTTAGGCGGGGGGGTTTCCTACGAGCAGTACTTC

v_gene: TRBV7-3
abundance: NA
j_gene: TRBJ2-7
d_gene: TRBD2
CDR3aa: CASSRQRGSYEQYF
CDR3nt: TGTGCCAGCAGCCGTCAGCGGGGTTCCTACGAGCAGTACTTC